Listed below are T cell receptor beta chains from one sample, sequenced in a study of control samples from healthy donors and cancer patients. Some clones are missing from TCRdb's copy, which holds only in-frame ones; the method was immunoSEQ multiplex PCR. The top ten hold nearly 5% of the sample, which has about 170,000 clones, around 88% seen once. Input material: blood. The source of these receptors is a woman in her twenties or thirties in good health. Each CDR3 is given with its conserved first and last residue. D genes are given only for firm matches. Not every row has a clone size; where given, it reads once, few, many or a size class.

clone size | J gene | V gene | D gene | CDR3 DNA | CDR3 protein
. | TRBJ2-5 | TRBV12-3/TRBV12-4 | . | TGTGCCAGCAGTTACAGGGGAGGAGAGACCCAGTACTTC | CASSYRGGETQYF
. | TRBJ2-1 | TRBV5-8 | TRBD2 | TGTGCCAGCAGCTTGGGACTAGCGGACTACAATGAGCAGTTCTTC | CASSLGLADYNEQFF
. | TRBJ1-4 | TRBV2 | . | TGTGCCAGCAGTGAACCCGGGGGCAGTGAAAAACTGTTTTTT | CASSEPGGSEKLFF
. | TRBJ2-1 | TRBV24-1 | TRBD1 | TGTGCCACCAGTGCACCCGGGACAGGAGAATCGGATGAGCAGTTCTTC | CATSAPGTGESDEQFF
. | TRBJ2-3 | TRBV13 | . | TGTGCCAGCAGCTTTATTCGGGATGTCGCGCCGGGTACAGATACGCAGTATTTT | CASSFIRDVAPGTDTQYF
. | TRBJ1-5 | TRBV20-1 | . | TGCAGTGCTAGTCATGATACGGGAATTGGTCAGCCCCAGCATTTT | CSASHDTGIGQPQHF
. | TRBJ2-3 | TRBV6-6 | . | TGTGCCAGCAGATCTGAGGGGGGCGCAGATACGCAGTATTTT | CASRSEGGADTQYF
. | TRBJ2-6 | TRBV25-1 | . | TGTGCCAGCAGTGAACTGGGTGGCCTATCTGGGGCCAACGTCCTGACTTTC | CASSELGGLSGANVLTF
. | TRBJ1-6 | TRBV2 | . | TGTGCCAGCAATGAGTGGGCGCCCTATAATTCACCCCTCCACTTT | CASNEWAPYNSPLHF
. | TRBJ2-5 | TRBV5-5 | TRBD1 | TGTGCCAGCAGCCAGGGACAGGCTCAAGAGACCCAGTACTTC | CASSQGQAQETQYF
. | TRBJ1-5 | TRBV19 | . | TGTGCCAGTAGTGAAACAGGACAGCTTAATCAGCCCCAGCATTTT | CASSETGQLNQPQHF
. | TRBJ2-7 | TRBV27 | TRBD1 | TGTGCCAGCAGTAACGGGGATGGGACAGCCTACGAGCAGTACTTC | CASSNGDGTAYEQYF
. | TRBJ2-7 | TRBV6-5 | TRBD1 | TGTGCCAGCAGTTACTCCGCCGGGACAGGCTCCTACGAGCAGTACTTC | CASSYSAGTGSYEQYF
. | TRBJ1-2 | TRBV20-1 | . | TGCAGTGCTAGGCGGGGGCGAGGCTACACCTTC | CSARRGRGYTF
. | TRBJ2-1 | TRBV5-6 | TRBD2 | TGTGCCAGCAGCCGGACTAGCGGCTACAATGAGCAGTTCTTC | CASSRTSGYNEQFF
. | TRBJ1-2 | TRBV19 | TRBD1 | TGTGCCAGTATTGGCCGGGACAGGGGCGGCCATGGCTACACCTTC | CASIGRDRGGHGYTF
. | TRBJ2-2 | TRBV9 | . | TGTGCCAGCGCAAGACAGAACACCGGGGAGCTGTTTTTT | CASARQNTGELFF
few | TRBJ2-3 | TRBV18 | . | TGTGCCAGCTCATCAGAACGGACAGATACGCAGTATTTT | CASSSERTDTQYF
. | TRBJ1-3 | TRBV3-1/TRBV3-2 | TRBD1 | TGTGCCAGCAGCCAAGTTCCGGCAGGGGGAACTCCCTCTGGAAACACCATATATTTT | CASSQVPAGGTPSGNTIYF
. | TRBJ1-3 | TRBV29-1 | . | TGCAGCGTTCAGGACGGGGATTCTGGAAACACCATATATTTT | CSVQDGDSGNTIYF
. | TRBJ2-3 | TRBV7-2 | . | TGTGCCAGCAGCTTAAGCAACCTCCCTACGCAGTATTTT | CASSLSNLPTQYF
. | TRBJ1-1 | TRBV19 | . | TGTGCCAGTAGTATAGTACTGAGGAACACTGAAGCTTTCTTT | CASSIVLRNTEAFF
. | TRBJ1-5 | TRBV19 | . | TGTGCCAGTAGTATAATAGGGGGGGGTAGCAATCAGCCCCAGCATTTT | CASSIIGGGSNQPQHF
. | TRBJ2-3 | TRBV21-1 | . | TGTGCCAGCAGCAAAGGTCGGGAGTCGGGGTATACGCAGTATTTT | CASSKGRESGYTQYF
. | TRBJ1-4 | TRBV4-1 | TRBD1 | TGCGCCAGCAGCCAAGGACCCCCAACAGGGGGGTTGTATGAAAAACTGTTTTTT | CASSQGPPTGGLYEKLFF
. | TRBJ2-1 | TRBV3-1/TRBV3-2 | . | TGTGCCAGCAGCCAAGACTTCGCGGCGGCCCGAAGGGAGCAGTTCTTC | CASSQDFAAARREQFF
. | TRBJ1-3 | TRBV6-5 | . | TGTGCCAGCAGTTACTCGCGGGGAAGAAAGGGAAACACCATATATTTT | CASSYSRGRKGNTIYF
. | TRBJ2-3 | TRBV5-1 | TRBD2 | TGCGCCAGCAACGGACTAGCGGGGACAGATACGCAGTATTTT | CASNGLAGTDTQYF
. | TRBJ2-1 | TRBV3-1/TRBV3-2 | . | TGTGCCAGCAGCCAAGACGCAGCGGATGAGCAGTTCTTC | CASSQDAADEQFF
. | TRBJ2-7 | TRBV2 | . | TGTGCCAGCAGTGTTGGTCGGAGACCCGACGAGCAGTACTTC | CASSVGRRPDEQYF
. | TRBJ1-1 | TRBV25-1 | . | TGTGCCAGCAGTGACCTTGATCTATCGGTGAACACTGAAGCTTTCTTT | CASSDLDLSVNTEAFF
few | TRBJ1-1 | TRBV5-5 | . | TGTGCCAGCAGCCCCGGACCGGGGTTGGGAACTGAAGCTTTCTTT | CASSPGPGLGTEAFF
. | TRBJ1-1 | TRBV19 | TRBD1 | TGTGCCAGTAGTATGAGACAGGGCGCTGAAGCTTTCTTT | CASSMRQGAEAFF
. | TRBJ1-3 | TRBV29-1 | TRBD1 | TGCAGCGCCCTGACAGGGACTGGAAACACCATATATTTT | CSALTGTGNTIYF
. | TRBJ1-1 | TRBV7-6 | . | TGTGCCAGCAGCCTACGCCCCAGGGGAGCCACTGAAGCTTTCTTT | CASSLRPRGATEAFF
. | TRBJ1-5 | TRBV7-2 | . | TGTGCCAGCAGCTACCAGGTAGGAAGCCAGCCCCAGCATTTT | CASSYQVGSQPQHF
. | TRBJ2-1 | TRBV27 | TRBD2 | TGTGCCAGCAGTCCACGGACTAGCTTGGATGAGCAGTTCTTC | CASSPRTSLDEQFF
. | TRBJ2-7 | TRBV3-1/TRBV3-2 | . | TGTGCCAGCAGCCAAGATGGGGGCTACGAGCAGTACTTC | CASSQDGGYEQYF
. | TRBJ1-1 | TRBV12-3/TRBV12-4 | TRBD1 | TGTGCCAGCAGCGTAGGGGGCCTCACTGAAGCTTTCTTT | CASSVGGLTEAFF
. | TRBJ2-1 | TRBV27 | TRBD2 | TGTGCCAGCAGTCTCGGACTAGCGGTTAATGAGCAGTTCTTC | CASSLGLAVNEQFF
. | TRBJ2-2 | TRBV24-1 | TRBD1 | TGTGCCACCAGTGACACAGGGGCGGCCACCGGGGAGCTGTTTTTT | CATSDTGAATGELFF
. | TRBJ1-2 | TRBV11-2 | . | TGTGCCAGCAGCTTAGGGGCCGGGACCGAGAGGACGGATGGCTACACCTTC | CASSLGAGTERTDGYTF